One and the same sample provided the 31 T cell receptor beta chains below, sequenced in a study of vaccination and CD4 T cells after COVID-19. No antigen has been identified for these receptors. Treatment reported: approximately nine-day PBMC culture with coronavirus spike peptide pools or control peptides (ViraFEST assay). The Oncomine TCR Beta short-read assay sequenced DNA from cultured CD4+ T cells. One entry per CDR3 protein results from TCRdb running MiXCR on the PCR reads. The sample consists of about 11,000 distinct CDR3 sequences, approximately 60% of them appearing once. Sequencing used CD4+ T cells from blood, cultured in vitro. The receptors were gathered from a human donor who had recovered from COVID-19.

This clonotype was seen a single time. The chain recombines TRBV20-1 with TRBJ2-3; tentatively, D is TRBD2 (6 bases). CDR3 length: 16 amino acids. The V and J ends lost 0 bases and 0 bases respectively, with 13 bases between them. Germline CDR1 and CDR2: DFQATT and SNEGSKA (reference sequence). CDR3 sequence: CSARDIRRASTDTQYF. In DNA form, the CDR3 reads TGCAGTGCTAGAGATATTAGGAGGGCTAGCACAGATACGCAGTATTTT.

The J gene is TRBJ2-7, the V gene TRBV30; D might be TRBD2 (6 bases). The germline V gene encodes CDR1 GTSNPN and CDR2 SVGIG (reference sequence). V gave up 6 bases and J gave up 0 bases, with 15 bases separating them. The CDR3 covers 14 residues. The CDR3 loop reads CACLLAGGSYEQYF. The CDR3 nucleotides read TGTGCCTGCCTACTTGCCGGGGGCTCCTACGAGCAGTACTTC.

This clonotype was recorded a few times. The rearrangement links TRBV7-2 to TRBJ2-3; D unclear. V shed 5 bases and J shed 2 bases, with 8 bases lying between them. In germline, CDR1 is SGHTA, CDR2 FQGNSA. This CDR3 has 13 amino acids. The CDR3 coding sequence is TGTGCCAGCAGCCTTCCTAACACAGATACGCAGTATTTT. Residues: CASSLPNTDTQYF.

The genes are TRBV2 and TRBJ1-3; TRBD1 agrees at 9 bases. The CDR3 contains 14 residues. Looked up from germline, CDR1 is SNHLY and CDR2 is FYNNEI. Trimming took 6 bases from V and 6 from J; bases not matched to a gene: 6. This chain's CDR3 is CASRPDRGTNTIYF. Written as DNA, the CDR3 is TGTGCCAGCAGACCGGACAGGGGCACAAACACCATATATTTT.

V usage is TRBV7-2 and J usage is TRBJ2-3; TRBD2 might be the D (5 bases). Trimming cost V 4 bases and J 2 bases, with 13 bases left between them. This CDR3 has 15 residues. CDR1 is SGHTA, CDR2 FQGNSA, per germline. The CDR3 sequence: CASSWKGRDTDTQYF. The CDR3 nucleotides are TGTGCCAGCAGCTGGAAAGGGAGAGACACAGATACGCAGTATTTT.

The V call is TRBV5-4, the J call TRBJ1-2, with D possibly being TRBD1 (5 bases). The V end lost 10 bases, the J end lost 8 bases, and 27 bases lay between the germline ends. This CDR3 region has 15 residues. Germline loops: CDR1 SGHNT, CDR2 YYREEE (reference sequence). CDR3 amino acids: CAVPGTRGWAGGYTF. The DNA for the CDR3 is TGTGCCGTCCCAGGGACGCGAGGCTGGGCAGGGGGCTACACCTTC. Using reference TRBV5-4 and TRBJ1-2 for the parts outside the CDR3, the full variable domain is ETGVTQSPTHLIKTRGQQVTLRCSSQSGHNTVSWYQQALGQGPQFIFQYYREEENGRGNFPPRFSGLQFPNYSSELNVNALELDDSALYLCAVPGTRGWAGGYTFGSGTRLTVV.

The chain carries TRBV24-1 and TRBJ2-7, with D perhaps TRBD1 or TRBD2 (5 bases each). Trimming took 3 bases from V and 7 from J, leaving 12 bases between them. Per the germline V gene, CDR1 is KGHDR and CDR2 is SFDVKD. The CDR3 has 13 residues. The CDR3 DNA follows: TGTGCCACCAGTGATCCCCCGGGACGGGAGCAGTACTTC. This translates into CATSDPPGREQYF.

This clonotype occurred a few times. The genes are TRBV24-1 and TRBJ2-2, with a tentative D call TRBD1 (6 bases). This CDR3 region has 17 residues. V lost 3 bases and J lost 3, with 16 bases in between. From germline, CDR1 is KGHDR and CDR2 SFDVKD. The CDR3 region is CATSDPPPGQDTGELFF. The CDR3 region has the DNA TGTGCCACCAGTGATCCACCTCCGGGACAAGACACCGGGGAGCTGTTTTTT.

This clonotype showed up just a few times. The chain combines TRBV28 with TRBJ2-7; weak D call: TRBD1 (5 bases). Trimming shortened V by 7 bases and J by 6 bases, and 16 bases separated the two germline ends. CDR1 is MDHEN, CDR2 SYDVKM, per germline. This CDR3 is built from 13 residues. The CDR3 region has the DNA TGTGCCAGCATTTCTGGGGCATCCGCCGAGCAGTACTTC. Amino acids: CASISGASAEQYF.

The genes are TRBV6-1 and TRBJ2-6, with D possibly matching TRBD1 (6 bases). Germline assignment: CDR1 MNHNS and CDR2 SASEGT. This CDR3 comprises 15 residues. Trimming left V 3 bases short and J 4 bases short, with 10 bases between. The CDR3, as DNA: TGTGCCAGCAGTGAGAACAGGGTCGGGGCCAACGTCCTGACTTTC. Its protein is CASSENRVGANVLTF.

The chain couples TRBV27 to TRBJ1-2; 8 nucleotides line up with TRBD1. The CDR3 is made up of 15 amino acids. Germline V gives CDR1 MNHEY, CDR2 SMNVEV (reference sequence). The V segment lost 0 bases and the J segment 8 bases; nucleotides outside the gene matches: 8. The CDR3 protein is CASSLSPGGVRGYTF. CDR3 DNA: TGTGCCAGCAGTTTATCGCCAGGGGGCGTGAGAGGCTACACCTTC.

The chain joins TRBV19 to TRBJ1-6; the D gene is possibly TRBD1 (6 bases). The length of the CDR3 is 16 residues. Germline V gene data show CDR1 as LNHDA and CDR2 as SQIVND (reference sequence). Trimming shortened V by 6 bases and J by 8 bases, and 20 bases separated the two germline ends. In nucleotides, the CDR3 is TGTGCCAGTAGCGGCCGGGACATAGGTTTTTATTCACCCCTCCACTTT. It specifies CASSGRDIGFYSPLHF. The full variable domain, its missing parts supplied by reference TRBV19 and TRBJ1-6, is DGGITQSPKYLFRKEGQNVTLSCEQNLNHDAMYWYRQDPGQGLRLIYYSQIVNDFQKGDIAEGYSVSREKKESFPLTVTSAQKNPTAFYLCASSGRDIGFYSPLHFGNGTRLTVT.

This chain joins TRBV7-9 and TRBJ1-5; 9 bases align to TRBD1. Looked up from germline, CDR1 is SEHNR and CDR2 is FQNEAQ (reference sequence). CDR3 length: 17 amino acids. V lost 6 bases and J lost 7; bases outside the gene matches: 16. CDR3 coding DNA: TGTGCCAGCAGTCAAGCGCTACCGGGACAGGGTTTGCAGCCCCAGCATTTT. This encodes CASSQALPGQGLQPQHF.

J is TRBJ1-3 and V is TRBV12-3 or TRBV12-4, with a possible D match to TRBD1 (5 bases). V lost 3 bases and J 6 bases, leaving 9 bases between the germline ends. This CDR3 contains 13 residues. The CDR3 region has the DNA TGTGCCAGCAGTTTGCAGGGCCCAAACACCATATATTTT. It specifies CASSLQGPNTIYF.

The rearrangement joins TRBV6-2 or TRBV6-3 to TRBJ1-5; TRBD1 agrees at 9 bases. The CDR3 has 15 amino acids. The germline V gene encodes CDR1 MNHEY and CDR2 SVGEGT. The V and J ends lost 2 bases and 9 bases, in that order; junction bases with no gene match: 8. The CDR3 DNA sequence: TGTGCCAGCAGTTACGGGGGACAGGGAGGGAGGCCCCAGCATTTT. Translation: CASSYGGQGGRPQHF.

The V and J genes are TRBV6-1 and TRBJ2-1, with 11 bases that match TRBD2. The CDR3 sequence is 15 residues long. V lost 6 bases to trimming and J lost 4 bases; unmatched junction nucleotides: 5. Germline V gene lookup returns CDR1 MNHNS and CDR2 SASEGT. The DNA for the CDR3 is TGTGCCAGCAGGCTTAGGACTAGCGGGTACAATGAGCAGTTCTTC. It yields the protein CASRLRTSGYNEQFF.

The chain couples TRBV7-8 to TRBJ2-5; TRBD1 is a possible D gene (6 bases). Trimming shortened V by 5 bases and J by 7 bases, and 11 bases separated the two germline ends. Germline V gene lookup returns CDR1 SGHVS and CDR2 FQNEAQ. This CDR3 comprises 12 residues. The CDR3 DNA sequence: TGTGCCAGCAGCGGGACACCAGGGACCCAGTACTTC. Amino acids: CASSGTPGTQYF.

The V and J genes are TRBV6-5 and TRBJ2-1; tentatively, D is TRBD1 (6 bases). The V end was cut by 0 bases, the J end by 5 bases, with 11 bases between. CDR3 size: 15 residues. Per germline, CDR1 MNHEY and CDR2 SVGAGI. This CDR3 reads CASSYSLQGNNEQFF. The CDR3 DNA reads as TGTGCCAGCAGTTACTCATTGCAGGGGAACAATGAGCAGTTCTTC.

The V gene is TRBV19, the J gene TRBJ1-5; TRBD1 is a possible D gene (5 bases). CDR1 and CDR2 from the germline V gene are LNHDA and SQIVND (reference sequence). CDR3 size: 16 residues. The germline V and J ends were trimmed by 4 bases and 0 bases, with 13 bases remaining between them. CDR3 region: CASSRGGVFSNQPQHF. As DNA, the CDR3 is TGTGCCAGTAGTAGGGGCGGGGTTTTTAGCAATCAGCCCCAGCATTTT.

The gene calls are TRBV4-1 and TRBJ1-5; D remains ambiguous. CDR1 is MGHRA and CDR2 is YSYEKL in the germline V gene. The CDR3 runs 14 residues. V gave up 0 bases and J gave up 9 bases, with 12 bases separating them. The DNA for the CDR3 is TGCGCCAGCAGCCAAGATGAGGTGACGGGGCCCCAGCATTTT. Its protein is CASSQDEVTGPQHF.

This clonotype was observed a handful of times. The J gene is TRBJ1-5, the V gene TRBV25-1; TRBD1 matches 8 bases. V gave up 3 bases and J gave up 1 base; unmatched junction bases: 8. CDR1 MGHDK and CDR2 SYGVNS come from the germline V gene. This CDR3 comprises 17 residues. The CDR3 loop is CASSDSRTGSSNQPQHF. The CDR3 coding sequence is TGTGCCAGCAGTGATTCCCGGACAGGGTCCAGCAATCAGCCCCAGCATTTT.

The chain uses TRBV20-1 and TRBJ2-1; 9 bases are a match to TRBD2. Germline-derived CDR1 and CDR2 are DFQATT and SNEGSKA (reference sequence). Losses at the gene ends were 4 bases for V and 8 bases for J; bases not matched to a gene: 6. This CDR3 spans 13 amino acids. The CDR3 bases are TGCAGTGCTACCGGGACTAGCTTCGATGAGCAGTTCTTC. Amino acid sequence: CSATGTSFDEQFF.

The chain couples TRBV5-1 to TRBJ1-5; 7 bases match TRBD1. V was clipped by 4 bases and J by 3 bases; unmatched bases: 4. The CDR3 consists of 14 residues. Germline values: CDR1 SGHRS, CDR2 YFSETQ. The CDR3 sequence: CASSPGTDNQPQHF. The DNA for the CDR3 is TGCGCCAGCAGCCCTGGGACAGACAATCAGCCCCAGCATTTT.

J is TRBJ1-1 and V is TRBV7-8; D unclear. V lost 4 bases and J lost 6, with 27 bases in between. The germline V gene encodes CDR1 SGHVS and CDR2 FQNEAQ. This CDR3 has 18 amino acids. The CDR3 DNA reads TGTGCCAGCAGCTCTAACGCGAGAAGCGTGCCGAGAAATGCTGAAGCTTTCTTT. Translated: CASSSNARSVPRNAEAFF.

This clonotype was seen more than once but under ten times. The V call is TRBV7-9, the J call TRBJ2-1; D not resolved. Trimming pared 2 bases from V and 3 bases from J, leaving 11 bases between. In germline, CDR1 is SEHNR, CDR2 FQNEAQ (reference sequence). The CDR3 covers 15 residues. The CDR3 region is CASSLSPSFYNEQFF. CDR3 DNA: TGTGCCAGCAGCTTAAGCCCCAGTTTCTACAATGAGCAGTTCTTC. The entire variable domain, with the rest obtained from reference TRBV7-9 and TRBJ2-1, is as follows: DTGVSQNPRHKITKRGQNVTFRCDPISEHNRLYWYRQTLGQGPEFLTYFQNEAQLEKSRLLSDRFSAERPKGSFSTLEIQRTEQGDSAMYLCASSLSPSFYNEQFFGPGTRLTVL.

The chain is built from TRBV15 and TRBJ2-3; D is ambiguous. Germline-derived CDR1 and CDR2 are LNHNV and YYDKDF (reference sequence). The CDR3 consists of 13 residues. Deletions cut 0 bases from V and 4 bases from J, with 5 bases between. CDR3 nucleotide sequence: TGTGCCACCAGCAGAGATCTGTCAGATACGCAGTATTTT. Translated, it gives CATSRDLSDTQYF.

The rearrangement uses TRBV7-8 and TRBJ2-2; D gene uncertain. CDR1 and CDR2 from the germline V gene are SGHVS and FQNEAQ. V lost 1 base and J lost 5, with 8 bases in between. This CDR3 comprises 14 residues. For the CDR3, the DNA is TGTGCCAGCAGCTTAGTTAGGACGACCGGGGAGCTGTTTTTT. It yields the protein CASSLVRTTGELFF.

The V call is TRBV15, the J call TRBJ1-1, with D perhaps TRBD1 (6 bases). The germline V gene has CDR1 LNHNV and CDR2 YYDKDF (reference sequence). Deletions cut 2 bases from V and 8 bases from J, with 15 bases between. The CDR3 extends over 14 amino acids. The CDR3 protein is CATSRSPTGAEAFF. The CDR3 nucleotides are TGTGCCACCAGCAGATCCCCGACAGGTGCGGAAGCTTTCTTT. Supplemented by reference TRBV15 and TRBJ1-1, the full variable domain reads DAMVIQNPRYQVTQFGKPVTLSCSQTLNHNVMYWYQQKSSQAPKLLFHYYDKDFNNEADTPDNFQSRRPNTSFCFLDIRSPGLGDTAMYLCATSRSPTGAEAFFGQGTRLTVV.

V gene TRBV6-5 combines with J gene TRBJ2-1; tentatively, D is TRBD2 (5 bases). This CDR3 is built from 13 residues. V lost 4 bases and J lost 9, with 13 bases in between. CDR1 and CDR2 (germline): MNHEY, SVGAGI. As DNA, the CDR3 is TGTGCCAGCAGTTTGACGGGGAGCGGTGAGCAGTTCTTC. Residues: CASSLTGSGEQFF.

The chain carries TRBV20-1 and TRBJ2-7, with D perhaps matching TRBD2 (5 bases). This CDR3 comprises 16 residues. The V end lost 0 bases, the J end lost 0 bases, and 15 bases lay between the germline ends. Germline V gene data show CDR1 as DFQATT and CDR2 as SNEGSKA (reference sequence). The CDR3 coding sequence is TGCAGTGCTAGAGATCGGAGACCGGGGTTCTCCTACGAGCAGTACTTC. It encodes CSARDRRPGFSYEQYF.

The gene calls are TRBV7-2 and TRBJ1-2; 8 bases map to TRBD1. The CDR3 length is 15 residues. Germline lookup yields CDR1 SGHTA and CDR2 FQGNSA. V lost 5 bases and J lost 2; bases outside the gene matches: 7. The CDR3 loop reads CASSRVQGANYGYTF. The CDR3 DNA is TGTGCCAGCAGCCGCGTTCAGGGGGCCAACTATGGCTACACCTTC.